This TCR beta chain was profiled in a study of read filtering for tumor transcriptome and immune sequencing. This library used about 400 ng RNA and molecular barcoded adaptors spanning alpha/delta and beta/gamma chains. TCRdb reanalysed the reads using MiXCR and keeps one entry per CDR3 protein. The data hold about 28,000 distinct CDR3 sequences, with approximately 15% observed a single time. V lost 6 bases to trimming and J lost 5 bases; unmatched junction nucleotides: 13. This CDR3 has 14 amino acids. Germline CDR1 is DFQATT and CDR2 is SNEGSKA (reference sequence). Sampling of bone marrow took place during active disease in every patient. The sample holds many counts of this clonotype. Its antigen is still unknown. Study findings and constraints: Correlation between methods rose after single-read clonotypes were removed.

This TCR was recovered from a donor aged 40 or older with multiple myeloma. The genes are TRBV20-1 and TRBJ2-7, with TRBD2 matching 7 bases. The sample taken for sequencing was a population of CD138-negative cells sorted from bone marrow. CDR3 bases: TGCAGTGCAAAAGGACTAGTCGGGGCAAACGAGCAGTACTTC. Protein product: CSAKGLVGANEQYF.